This TCR beta chain came from a study of T-cell reconstitution after alpha-beta-depleted transplantation in children. For TCRbeta, the library was prepared with unique molecular identifiers. TCRdb reprocessed the PCR reads with MiXCR, giving one entry per CDR3 protein. The top ten clones hold 0.79% of a sample with hundreds of thousands of distinct CDR3 sequences, about 12% of them seen once. Germline values: CDR1 SGHRS, CDR2 YFSETQ. The CDR3 has 16 amino acids. With 3 bases removed from V and 2 bases from J, the gap between germline ends came to 15 bases. Many counts were recorded for this clonotype.

The input for sequencing was PBMCs, taken before TCRalphabeta/CD19-depleted stem cell transplant. The V call is TRBV5-1, the J call TRBJ2-1; D is undetermined. The clonotype originates from a girl aged 2 to 10 with congenital amegakaryocytic thrombocytopenia, due to receive a stem cell transplant. CDR3 protein: CASSSISRFPYNEQFF. The CDR3 DNA follows: TGCGCCAGCAGCTCGATTTCTAGGTTCCCCTACAATGAGCAGTTCTTC.